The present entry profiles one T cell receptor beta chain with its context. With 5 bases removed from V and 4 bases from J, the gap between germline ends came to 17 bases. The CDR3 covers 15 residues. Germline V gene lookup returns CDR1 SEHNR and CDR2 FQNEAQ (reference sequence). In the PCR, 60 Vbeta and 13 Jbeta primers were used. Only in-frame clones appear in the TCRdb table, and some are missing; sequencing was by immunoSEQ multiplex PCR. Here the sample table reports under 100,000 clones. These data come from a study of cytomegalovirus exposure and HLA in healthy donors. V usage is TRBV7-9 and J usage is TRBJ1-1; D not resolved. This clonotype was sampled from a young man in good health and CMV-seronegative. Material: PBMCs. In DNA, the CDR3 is TGTGCCAGCAGCCTCCTAGCGGGCGGGGTCACTGAAGCTTTCTTT. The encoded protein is CASSLLAGGVTEAFF.